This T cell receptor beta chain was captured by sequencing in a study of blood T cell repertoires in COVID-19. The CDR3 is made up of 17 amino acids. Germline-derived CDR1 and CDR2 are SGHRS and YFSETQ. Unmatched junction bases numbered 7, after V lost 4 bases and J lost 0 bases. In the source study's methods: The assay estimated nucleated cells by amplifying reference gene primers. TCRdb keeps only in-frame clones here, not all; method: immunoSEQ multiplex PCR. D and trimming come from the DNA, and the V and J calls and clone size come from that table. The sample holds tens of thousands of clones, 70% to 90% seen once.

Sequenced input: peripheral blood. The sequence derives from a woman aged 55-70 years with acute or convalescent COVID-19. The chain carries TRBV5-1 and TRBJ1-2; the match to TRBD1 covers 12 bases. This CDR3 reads CASSLGTGGPTNYGYTF. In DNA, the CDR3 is TGCGCCAGCAGCCTTGGGACAGGGGGCCCAACTAACTATGGCTACACCTTC.